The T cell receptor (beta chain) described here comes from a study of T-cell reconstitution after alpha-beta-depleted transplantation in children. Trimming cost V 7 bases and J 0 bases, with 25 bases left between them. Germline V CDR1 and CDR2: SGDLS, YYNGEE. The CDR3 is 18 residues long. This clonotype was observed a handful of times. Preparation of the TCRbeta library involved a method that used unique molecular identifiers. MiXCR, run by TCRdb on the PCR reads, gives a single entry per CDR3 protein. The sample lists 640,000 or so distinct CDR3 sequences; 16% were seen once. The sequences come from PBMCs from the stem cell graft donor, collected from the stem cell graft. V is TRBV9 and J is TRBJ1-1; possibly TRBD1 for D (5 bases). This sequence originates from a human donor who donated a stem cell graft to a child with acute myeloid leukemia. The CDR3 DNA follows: TGTGCCAGCCCGGGCCAGGGATGGGGTGAAGGGGTGAACACTGAAGCTTTCTTT. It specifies CASPGQGWGEGVNTEAFF. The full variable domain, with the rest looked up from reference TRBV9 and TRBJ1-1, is DSGVTQTPKHLITATGQRVTLRCSPRSGDLSVYWYQQSLDQGLQFLIQYYNGEERAKGNILERFSAQQFPDLHSELNLSSLELGDSALYFCASPGQGWGEGVNTEAFFGQGTRLTVV.